This is a list of T cell receptor beta chains from one sample in a study of blood T cell repertoires in COVID-19. Method: immunoSEQ multiplex PCR; TCRdb's copy keeps in-frame clones and lacks some. The data hold 150,000 or so clones, with more than 65% observed a single time. The sample consisted of PBMCs or T cells enriched from blood (not recorded which). The source is a man over 45 who had recovered from COVID-19. Both conserved end residues are trimmed from each CDR3.

J gene: TRBJ2-1
CDR3 length: 15
V gene: TRBV29-1
CDR3 protein: SVTSGGARAGNNEQF

J gene: TRBJ2-5
CDR3 length: 13
V gene: TRBV28
CDR3 protein: ASTTRVQGSETQY

J gene: TRBJ1-1
CDR3 length: 11
V gene: TRBV1
CDR3 protein: TSTKQGYTEAF

J gene: TRBJ1-2
CDR3 length: 11
V gene: TRBV11-2
CDR3 protein: ASSWDRAGGYT

J gene: TRBJ2-2
CDR3 length: 14
V gene: TRBV3-1/TRBV3-2
CDR3 protein: ASSQGEQGGTGELF

J gene: TRBJ1-2
CDR3 length: 12
V gene: TRBV10-3
CDR3 protein: AISESATGLGYT

J gene: TRBJ2-7
CDR3 length: 10
V gene: TRBV28
CDR3 protein: ASSFPGSGQY

J gene: TRBJ2-5
CDR3 length: 12
V gene: TRBV5-1
CDR3 protein: ASSGAGGLETQY

J gene: TRBJ1-1
CDR3 length: 9
V gene: TRBV20-1
CDR3 protein: SAPLGQGAF

J gene: TRBJ1-1
CDR3 length: 11
V gene: TRBV29-1
CDR3 protein: SARTGANTEAF

J gene: TRBJ2-7
CDR3 length: 13
V gene: TRBV3-1/TRBV3-2
CDR3 protein: ASSEPGTTYYEQY

J gene: TRBJ1-5
CDR3 length: 11
V gene: TRBV2
CDR3 protein: ATGTHSNQPQH

J gene: TRBJ1-1
CDR3 length: 15
V gene: TRBV21-1
CDR3 protein: ASSKVRRGTGRTEAF

J gene: TRBJ2-6
CDR3 length: 12
V gene: TRBV16
CDR3 protein: ASSLRPGANVLT

J gene: TRBJ1-2
CDR3 length: 10
V gene: TRBV30
CDR3 protein: AWRYRDINYT

J gene: TRBJ2-7
CDR3 length: 13
V gene: TRBV3-1/TRBV3-2
CDR3 protein: ASSPSGGLSYEQY

J gene: TRBJ1-6
CDR3 length: 12
V gene: TRBV29-1
CDR3 protein: SVRGSRGDSPLH

J gene: TRBJ2-5
CDR3 length: 11
V gene: TRBV10-2
CDR3 protein: ASMAGSQETQY

J gene: TRBJ1-1
CDR3 length: 14
V gene: TRBV5-1
CDR3 protein: ASSLSQGVKYTEAF

J gene: TRBJ1-5
CDR3 length: 12
V gene: TRBV25-1
CDR3 protein: ASSPQGYNQPQH

J gene: TRBJ1-3
CDR3 length: 13
V gene: TRBV19
CDR3 protein: ASSIDRFSGNTIY

J gene: TRBJ1-4
CDR3 length: 12
V gene: TRBV5-6
CDR3 protein: ASSYDRGPEKLF

J gene: TRBJ1-6
CDR3 length: 13
V gene: TRBV10-3
CDR3 protein: AISDLGQGNSPLH

J gene: TRBJ1-2
CDR3 length: 14
V gene: TRBV5-1
CDR3 protein: ASSHGQGSANYGYT